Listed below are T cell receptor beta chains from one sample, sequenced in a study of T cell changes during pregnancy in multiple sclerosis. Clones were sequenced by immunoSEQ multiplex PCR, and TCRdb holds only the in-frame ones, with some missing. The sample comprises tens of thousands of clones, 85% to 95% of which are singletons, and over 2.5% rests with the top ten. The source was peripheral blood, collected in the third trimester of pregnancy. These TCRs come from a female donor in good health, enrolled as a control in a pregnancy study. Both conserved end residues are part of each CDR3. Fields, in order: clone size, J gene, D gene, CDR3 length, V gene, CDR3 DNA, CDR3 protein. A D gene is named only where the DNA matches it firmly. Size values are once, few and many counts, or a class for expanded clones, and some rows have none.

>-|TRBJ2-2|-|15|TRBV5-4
TGTGCCAGCAGCTTGGACTCTCGCAACACCGGGGAGCTGTTTTTT
CASSLDSRNTGELFF
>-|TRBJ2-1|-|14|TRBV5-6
TGTGCCAGCAGCTTGGGGCCGAGCGCTCATGAGCAGTTCTTC
CASSLGPSAHEQFF
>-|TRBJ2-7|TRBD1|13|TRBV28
TGTGCCAGCAGTTCGGGACAGGGGGACGAGCAGTACTTC
CASSSGQGDEQYF
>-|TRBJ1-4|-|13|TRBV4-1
TGCGCCAGCAGCCAAGCGCAGAAGGAAAAACTGTTTTTT
CASSQAQKEKLFF
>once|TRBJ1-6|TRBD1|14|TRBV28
TGTGCCAGCAGTCGGGACAGCTATAATTCACCCCTCCACTTT
CASSRDSYNSPLHF
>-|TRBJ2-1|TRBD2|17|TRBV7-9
TGTGCCAGCAGCTTTCCGACTAGCGGGAGTTCCCACAATGAGCAGTTCTTC
CASSFPTSGSSHNEQFF
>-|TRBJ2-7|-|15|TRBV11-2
TGTGCCAGCAGCTTAGGTCCCGGACTCTCCTACGAGCAGTACTTC
CASSLGPGLSYEQYF
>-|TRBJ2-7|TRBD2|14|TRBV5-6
TGTGCCAGCAGCTTGAGGCTAGCGGGCTACGAGCAGTACTTC
CASSLRLAGYEQYF
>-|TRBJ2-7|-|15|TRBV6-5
TGTGCCAGCAGTTACTTCGGGTCGAGCTCCTACGAGCAGTACTTC
CASSYFGSSSYEQYF
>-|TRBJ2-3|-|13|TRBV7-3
TGTGCCAGCAGCTTCTGGGAGTCAGATACGCAGTATTTT
CASSFWESDTQYF
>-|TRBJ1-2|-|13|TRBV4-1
TGCGCCAGCAGCCAGGGGAGCAGCTATGGCTACACCTTC
CASSQGSSYGYTF
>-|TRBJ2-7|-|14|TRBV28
TGTGCCACCATAGACATCGCCTCTCCCTACGAGCAGTACTTC
CATIDIASPYEQYF
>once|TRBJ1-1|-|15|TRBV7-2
TGTGCCAGCAGCTTAGCAAGTCAGGTGAACACTGAAGCTTTCTTT
CASSLASQVNTEAFF
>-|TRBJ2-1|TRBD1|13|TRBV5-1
TGCGCCAGCAGCTTTCAGGGGGAGAATGAGCAGTTCTTC
CASSFQGENEQFF
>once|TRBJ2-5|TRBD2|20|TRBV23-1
TGCGCCAGCAGTCAATCGATCGCAGGTCAAGAGTCTAGCGGCAAAGAGACCCAGTACTTC
CASSQSIAGQESSGKETQYF
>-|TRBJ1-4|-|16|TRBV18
TGTGCCAGCTCACCACCGTCTCGACAGTCGAATGAAAAACTGTTTTTT
CASSPPSRQSNEKLFF
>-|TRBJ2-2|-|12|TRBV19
TGTGCCAGTAGTTCGGCAGGGAGGGAGCTGTTTTTT
CASSSAGRELFF
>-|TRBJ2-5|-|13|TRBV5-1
TGCGCCAGCAGCGTACAGTTACAAGAGACCCAGTACTTC
CASSVQLQETQYF
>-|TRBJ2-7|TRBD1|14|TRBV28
TGTGCCAGCAGTTTTCGACAGGGTGACAGCGAGCAGTACTTC
CASSFRQGDSEQYF
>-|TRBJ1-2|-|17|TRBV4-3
TGCGCCAGCAGCCAAGATGCTTCGGGTCCCCTTATCTATGGCTACACCTTC
CASSQDASGPLIYGYTF
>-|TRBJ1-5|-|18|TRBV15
TGTGCCACCAGCAGAGATTCCGCACTTGGGGCAGACAATCAGCCCCAGCATTTT
CATSRDSALGADNQPQHF
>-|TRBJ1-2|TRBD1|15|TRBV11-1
TGTGCCAGCAGCTCATTCACAGGGGACCACTATGGCTACACCTTC
CASSSFTGDHYGYTF
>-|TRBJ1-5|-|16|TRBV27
TGTGCCAGCAGTTTATTAGGGGGGGATGGAAGGCAGCCCCAGCATTTT
CASSLLGGDGRQPQHF
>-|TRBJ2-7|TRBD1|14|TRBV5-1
TGCGCCAGCAGCCCCGGACAGGGGGCGAGGGAGCAGTACTTC
CASSPGQGAREQYF
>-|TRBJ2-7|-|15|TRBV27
TGTGCCAGCAGTCTCCGGGGGAGGGACACCTACGAGCAGTACTTC
CASSLRGRDTYEQYF
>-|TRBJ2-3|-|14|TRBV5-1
TGCGCCAGCAGCTTGGCTTGGGCCGGAGATACGCAGTATTTT
CASSLAWAGDTQYF
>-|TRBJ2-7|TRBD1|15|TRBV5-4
TGTGCCAGCAGCGGGACCGGGACAGGGACCACCGAGCAGTACTTC
CASSGTGTGTTEQYF
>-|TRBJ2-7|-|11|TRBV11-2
TGTGCCAGCAGCTCTTACTACGAGCAGTACTTC
CASSSYYEQYF
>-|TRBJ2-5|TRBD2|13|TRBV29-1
TGCAGCGTGAAGACTAGCGGACAAGAGACCCAGTACTTC
CSVKTSGQETQYF
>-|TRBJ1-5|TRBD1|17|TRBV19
TGTGCCAGTAGTATTGTGGGACAGGGTTTTCGAAATCAGCCCCAGCATTTT
CASSIVGQGFRNQPQHF
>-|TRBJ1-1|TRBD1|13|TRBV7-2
TGTGCCAGCCAGGGACAGGTTAACACTGAAGCTTTCTTT
CASQGQVNTEAFF
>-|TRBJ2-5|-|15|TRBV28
TGTGCCAGCAGAACAAACAGGGGGGGCAGAGAGACCCAGTACTTC
CASRTNRGGRETQYF
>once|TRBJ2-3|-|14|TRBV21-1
TGTGCCCGGCGCGGGGACAGCCTCACAGATACGCAGTATTTT
CARRGDSLTDTQYF